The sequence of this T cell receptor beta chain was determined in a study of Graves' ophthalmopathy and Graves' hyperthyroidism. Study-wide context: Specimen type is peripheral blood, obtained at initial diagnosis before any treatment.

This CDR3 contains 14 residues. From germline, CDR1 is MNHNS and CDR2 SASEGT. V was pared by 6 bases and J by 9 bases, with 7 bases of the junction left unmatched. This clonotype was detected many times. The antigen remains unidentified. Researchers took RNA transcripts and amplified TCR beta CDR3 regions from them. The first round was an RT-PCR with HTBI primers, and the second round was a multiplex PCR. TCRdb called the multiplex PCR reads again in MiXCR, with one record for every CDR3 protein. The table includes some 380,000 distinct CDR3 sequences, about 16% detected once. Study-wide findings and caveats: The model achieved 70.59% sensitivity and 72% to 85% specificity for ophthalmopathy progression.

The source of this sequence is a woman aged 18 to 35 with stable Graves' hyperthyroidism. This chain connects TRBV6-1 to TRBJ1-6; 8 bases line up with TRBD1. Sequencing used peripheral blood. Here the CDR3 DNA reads TGTGCCAGCAGCGGACAGGGCGGCAGTTCACCCCTCCACTTT. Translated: CASSGQGGSSPLHF.